This TCR beta chain derives from a study of blood T cells in healthy people across ages. Germline-derived CDR1 and CDR2 are SGHDN and FVKESK. This CDR3 spans 17 amino acids. General observations from the study: Age advanced and TCR beta diversity per million T cells fell, roughly linearly. Unsorted PBMC material precluded a definitive naive versus antigen-experienced comparison. Estimates based on one million T cells were treated as lower bounds.

Then a second PCR, running roughly 7 to 12 cycles, was carried out with a sample-barcoded 5' primer and a J-beta primer mix. A single record per CDR3 protein comes from TCRdb applying MiXCR to the 5' RACE reads. The profile shows about 800,000 distinct CDR3 sequences, approximately 25% of them singletons. With respect to this clonotype: Its antigen is unidentified.

These data were likewise used in another study, on T cells of mothers and their children.

This receptor was taken from a boy between 5 and 17 years old in good health. The rearrangement joins TRBV14 to TRBJ2-5; 9 positions agree with TRBD2. The J call is doubtful: the DNA matches TRBJ2-1 better. The sample comprised blood. The CDR3 loop reads CASSQDQNLAGPNEQFF. CDR3 nucleotide sequence: TGTGCCAGCAGCCAAGATCAAAACCTAGCGGGACCAAATGAGCAGTTCTTC.